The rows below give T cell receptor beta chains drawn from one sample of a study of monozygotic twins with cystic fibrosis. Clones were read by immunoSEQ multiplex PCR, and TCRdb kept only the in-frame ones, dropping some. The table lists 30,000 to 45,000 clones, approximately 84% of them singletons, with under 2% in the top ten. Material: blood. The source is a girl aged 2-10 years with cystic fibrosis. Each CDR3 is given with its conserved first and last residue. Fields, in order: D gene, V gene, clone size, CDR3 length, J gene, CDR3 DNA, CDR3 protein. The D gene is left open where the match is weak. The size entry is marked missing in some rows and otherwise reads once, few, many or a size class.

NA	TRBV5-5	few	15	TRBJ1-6	TGTGCCAGCAGCACCGGGAAGCCGAAGAATTCACCCCTCCACTTT	CASSTGKPKNSPLHF
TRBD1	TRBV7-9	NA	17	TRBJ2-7	TGTGCCAGCAGCTTAGCCCTAACTCGGACAGGGTGGTACGAGCAGTACTTC	CASSLALTRTGWYEQYF
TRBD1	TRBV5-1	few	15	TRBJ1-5	TGCGCCAGCAGCGTCGGGACAGGGAGGAATCAGCCCCAGCATTTT	CASSVGTGRNQPQHF
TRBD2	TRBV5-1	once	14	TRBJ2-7	TGCGCCAGCAGCCCCGGGGGGGTACCCTACGAGCAGTACTTC	CASSPGGVPYEQYF
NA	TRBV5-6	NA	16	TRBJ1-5	TGTGCCAGCAGCTTGGCTCGGGGGCAGGGGAATCAGCCCCAGCATTTT	CASSLARGQGNQPQHF
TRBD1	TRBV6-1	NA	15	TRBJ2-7	TGTGCCAGCAGTTCGGCCGGGACAGGCTCCTACGAGCAGTACTTC	CASSSAGTGSYEQYF
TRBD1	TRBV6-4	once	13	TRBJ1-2	TGTGCCAGCAGTCATGGACAGGGGTATGGCTACACCTTC	CASSHGQGYGYTF
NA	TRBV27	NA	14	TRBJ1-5	TGTGCCAGCAGTTTCGACAGGAGCAATCAGCCCCAGCATTTT	CASSFDRSNQPQHF
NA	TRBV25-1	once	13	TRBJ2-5	TGTGCCAGCAGTCTAGGGGCCGTAGAGACCCAGTACTTC	CASSLGAVETQYF
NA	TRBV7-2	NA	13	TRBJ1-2	TGTGCCAGCAGCTTAGGGGTGGGAGATGGCTACACCTTC	CASSLGVGDGYTF
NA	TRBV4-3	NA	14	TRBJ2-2	TGCGCCAGCAGCCCCCGAACGAACACCGGGGAGCTGTTTTTT	CASSPRTNTGELFF
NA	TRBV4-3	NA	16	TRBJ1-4	TGCGCCAGCAGCCAAGAACAGGCAGCCCTTAATGAAAAACTGTTTTTT	CASSQEQAALNEKLFF
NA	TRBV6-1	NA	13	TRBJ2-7	TGTGCCAGCAGTGAAGAGATCTACTACGAGCAGTACTTC	CASSEEIYYEQYF
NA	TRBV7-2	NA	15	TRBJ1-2	TGTGCCAGCAGCCGTGATTCATGGGGCTACTATGGCTACACCTTC	CASSRDSWGYYGYTF
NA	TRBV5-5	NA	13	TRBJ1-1	TGTGCCAGCAGCTTGCAGGGATACACTGAAGCTTTCTTT	CASSLQGYTEAFF
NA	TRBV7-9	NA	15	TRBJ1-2	TGTGCCAGCAGCTTAGTGCCAGCCAGGGGCCATGGCTACACCTTC	CASSLVPARGHGYTF
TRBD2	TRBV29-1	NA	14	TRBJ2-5	TGCAGCGTTGAGAGAGCGGGGCAAACAGAGACCCAGTACTTC	CSVERAGQTETQYF
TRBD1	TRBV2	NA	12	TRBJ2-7	TGTGCCAGCAGGGACAGGGGCCACGAGCAGTACTTC	CASRDRGHEQYF
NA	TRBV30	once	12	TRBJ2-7	TGTGCCTGGAGTGTACCCCAGGTCGTGCAGTACTTC	CAWSVPQVVQYF
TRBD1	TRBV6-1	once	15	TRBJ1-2	TGTGCCAGCAGTGAAAGGGCAGGGGGCCCTTATGGCTACACCTTC	CASSERAGGPYGYTF
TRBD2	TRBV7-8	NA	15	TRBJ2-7	TGTGCCAGCAGCTTAATACTAGCGGGGGGGCCGGGGTGTTACTTC	CASSLILAGGPGCYF
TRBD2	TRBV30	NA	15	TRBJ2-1	TGTGCCTGGAGGCCGAAGGGACTAGCCTGGAATGAGCAGTTCTTC	CAWRPKGLAWNEQFF
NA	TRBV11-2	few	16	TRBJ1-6	TGTGCCAGCAGCTTAGAAGGGAGCTCCTATAATTCACCCCTCCACTTT	CASSLEGSSYNSPLHF
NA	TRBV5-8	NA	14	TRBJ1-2	TGTGCCAGCAGCTTGATAACCGCTAACTATGGCTACACCTTC	CASSLITANYGYTF
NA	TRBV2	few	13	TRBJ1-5	TGTGCCAGCACTGGGGGCACTTATCAGCCCCAGCATTTT	CASTGGTYQPQHF
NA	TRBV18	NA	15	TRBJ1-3	TGTGCCAGCTCACCCGGGACCGGCTCTGGAAACACCATATATTTT	CASSPGTGSGNTIYF
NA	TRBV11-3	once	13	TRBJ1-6	TGTGCCAGCAGCTTAGACCGGAGTTCACCCCTCCACTTT	CASSLDRSSPLHF
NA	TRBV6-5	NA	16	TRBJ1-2	TGTGCCAGCAGTTACTCTCGGACGGTGCCTCTATATGGCTACACCTTC	CASSYSRTVPLYGYTF
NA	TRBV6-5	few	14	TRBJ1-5	TGTGCCAGCAGTTACCATGGGGGGAATCAGCCCCAGCATTTT	CASSYHGGNQPQHF
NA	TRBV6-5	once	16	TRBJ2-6	TGTGCCAGCAGTTACGGACGGGACTCTGGGGCCAACGTCCTGACTTTC	CASSYGRDSGANVLTF
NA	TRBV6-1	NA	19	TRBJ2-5	TGTGCCAGCAGTGGACGAGTGAAGGGGGGAGGGGGTGATCGAGAGACCCAGTACTTC	CASSGRVKGGGGDRETQYF
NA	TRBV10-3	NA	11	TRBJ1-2	TGTGCCATCAGTGAGTCGAGTGGCTACACCTTC	CAISESSGYTF
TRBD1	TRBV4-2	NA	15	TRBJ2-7	TGTGCCAGCAGCCAAGAGGACAGGGACACCTACGAGCAGTACTTC	CASSQEDRDTYEQYF
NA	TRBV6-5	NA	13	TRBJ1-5	TGTGCCAGCAGTTACACCCCCAATCAGCCCCAGCATTTT	CASSYTPNQPQHF
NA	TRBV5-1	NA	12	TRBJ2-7	TGCGCCAGCAGACAGGGCTCCTACGAGCAGTACTTC	CASRQGSYEQYF
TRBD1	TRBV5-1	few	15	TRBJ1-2	TGCGCCAGCAGGTTCGGTCAGGGGGCGAGCTATGGCTACACCTTC	CASRFGQGASYGYTF
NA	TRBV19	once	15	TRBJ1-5	TGTGCCAGTAGTCGTGGGGGGATACGGCTGGAGCCCCAGCATTTT	CASSRGGIRLEPQHF
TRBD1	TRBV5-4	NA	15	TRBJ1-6	TGTGCCAGCAGCTTGGCGGGGACAGAGAATTCACCCCTCCACTTT	CASSLAGTENSPLHF
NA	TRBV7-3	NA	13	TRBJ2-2	TGTGCCAGCAGCTATGACCCCTCCGGGGAGCTGTTTTTT	CASSYDPSGELFF
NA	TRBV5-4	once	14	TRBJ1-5	TGTGCCAGCAGCTTGGATGGGGGGCTGGGGCCCCAGCATTTT	CASSLDGGLGPQHF
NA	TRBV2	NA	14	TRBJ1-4	TGTGCCAGCAGAAGTACAGGTCCTAATGAAAAACTGTTTTTT	CASRSTGPNEKLFF
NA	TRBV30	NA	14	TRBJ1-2	TGTGCCTGGAGTGTACGAGGGAATGGGTATGGCTACACCTTC	CAWSVRGNGYGYTF
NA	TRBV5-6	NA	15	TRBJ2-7	TGTGCCAGCAGCTTGGCGCCAGGGGTTCCCTACGAGCAGTACTTC	CASSLAPGVPYEQYF
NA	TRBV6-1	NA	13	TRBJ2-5	TGTGCCAGCGGTAACAGTCGTCTTGGGACCCAGTACTTC	CASGNSRLGTQYF
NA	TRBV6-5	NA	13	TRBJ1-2	TGTGCCAGCAGTTACCCGAGGGACTATGGCTACACCTTC	CASSYPRDYGYTF
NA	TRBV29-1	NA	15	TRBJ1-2	TGCAGCGTTGAATCGGGGGCAGGGGAATTGAATGGCTACACCTTC	CSVESGAGELNGYTF
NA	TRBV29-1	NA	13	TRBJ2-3	TGCAGCGTTGTGGGGGGTGGCGATCTAACGCAGTATTTT	CSVVGGGDLTQYF
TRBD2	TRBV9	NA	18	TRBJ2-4	TGTGCCAGCAGCGTAGGAACTAGCGGGGGGGCCAGCAAAAACATTCAGTACTTC	CASSVGTSGGASKNIQYF